The 22 T cell receptor beta chains in this list originate from one sample, sequenced in a study of human T cells and chemical hapten exposure. Noted time point: patch test 1, 2 weeks after DPC sensitization. Documented treatment: therapeutic diphenylcyclopropenone sensitization with weekly scalp DPC. TCRdb processed the RACE reads anew with MiXCR; each CDR3 protein has one entry. Of about 81,000 distinct CDR3 sequences in the sample, over 6% were seen once. The material was whole blood, obtained in connection with sensitization to the hapten diphenylcyclopropenone (DPC). The source of these receptors is a woman in her thirties with alopecia areata. Some clones in this sample may be carry-over from other donors' samples.

In this sample, this clonotype turned up a few times. The chain recombines TRBV5-6 with TRBJ1-6; 7 bases are shared with TRBD1. CDR1 is SGHDT and CDR2 is YYEEEE in the germline V gene. The CDR3 consists of 14 residues. V shed 0 bases and J 9 bases; nucleotides not matched to a gene: 3. The CDR3 loop reads CASSLGQGGSPLHF. The CDR3 region has the DNA TGTGCCAGCAGCTTGGGACAGGGAGGTTCACCCCTCCACTTT.

In this sample, this clonotype turned up a few times. This chain links TRBV20-1 with TRBJ1-5; maybe TRBD1 (6 bases). Trimming pared 5 bases from V and 0 bases from J, leaving 11 bases between. The CDR3 totals 14 residues. The germline CDR1 and CDR2 sequences are DFQATT and SNEGSKA (reference sequence). The CDR3, as DNA: TGCAGTGCTCGGGACATACGTAGCAATCAGCCCCAGCATTTT. Protein product: CSARDIRSNQPQHF.

This chain uses TRBV6-1 with TRBJ1-6; possibly TRBD1 for D (5 bases). This CDR3 is 16 amino acids long. CDR1 is MNHNS and CDR2 is SASEGT in the germline V gene. The V gene lost 6 bases and the J gene lost 5 bases, with 17 bases spanning the gap. The CDR3 loop is CASSRREQTDNSPLHF. The CDR3 DNA reads as TGTGCCAGCAGCCGAAGGGAGCAGACAGATAATTCACCCCTCCACTTT.

The genes are TRBV6-6 and TRBJ1-1, with D maybe TRBD1 (5 bases). The V and J ends lost 0 bases and 5 bases respectively, with 25 bases between them. There are 19 residues in the CDR3. The germline V gene encodes CDR1 MNHNY and CDR2 SVGAGI (reference sequence). CDR3 loop: CASSYSIDSPRVWGTEAFF. The CDR3 coding sequence is TGTGCCAGCAGTTACTCGATCGACAGCCCTAGGGTTTGGGGGACTGAAGCTTTCTTT.

The chain has TRBV27 and TRBJ1-1, with unresolved D. The V and J ends lost 2 bases and 0 bases respectively, with 10 bases between them. Germline values: CDR1 MNHEY, CDR2 SMNVEV (reference sequence). The CDR3 runs to 15 residues. This chain's CDR3 is CASSLVQSMNTEAFF. CDR3 bases: TGTGCCAGCAGTTTAGTCCAGTCCATGAACACTGAAGCTTTCTTT.

This clonotype was seen repeatedly, ten times or more. V and J are TRBV11-2 and TRBJ2-7, with 7 bases lining up with TRBD2. Germline-derived CDR1 and CDR2 are SGHAT and FQNNGV. The junction had 5 bases not matched to a gene; V was cut back by 5 bases and J by 4 bases. The CDR3 sequence is 13 residues long. CDR3 loop: CASSPAGLYEQYF. The CDR3 nucleotides read TGTGCCAGCAGCCCAGCGGGACTATACGAGCAGTACTTC.

The chain uses TRBV3-1 and TRBJ1-4; TRBD1 matches 10 bases. The CDR3 has 15 amino acids. Germline V gene sequence: CDR1 LGHDT, CDR2 YNNKEL (reference sequence). V trimming: 4 bases; J trimming: 8 bases; junction bases outside the gene matches: 7. The chain's CDR3 is CASSRGTGEREKLFF. The CDR3, as DNA: TGTGCCAGCAGCCGGGGGACAGGGGAGAGGGAAAAACTGTTTTTT.

This clonotype was picked up a small number of times. The CDR3 coding sequence is TGTGCCATCAGGACCGGGACAGGGGGCGGTCGTCAAGAGACCCAGTACTTC. Its protein is CAIRTGTGGGRQETQYF. The V gene is TRBV10-3, the J gene TRBJ2-5, with TRBD1 identical over 12 bases. The junction had 10 bases not matched to a gene; V was cut back by 6 bases and J by 2 bases. Looked up from germline, CDR1 is ENHRY and CDR2 is SYGVKD. The length of the CDR3 is 17 residues.

This clonotype was seen repeatedly, ten times or more. The chain has TRBV29-1 and TRBJ2-3, with D possibly TRBD2 on 6 matching bases. Germline-derived CDR1 and CDR2 are SQVTM and ANQGSEA. The germline V and J ends were trimmed by 4 bases and 2 bases, with 10 bases remaining between them. The CDR3 contains 13 residues. The CDR3 region is CSVVTSNTDTQYF. For the CDR3, the DNA is TGCAGCGTTGTGACTAGTAACACAGATACGCAGTATTTT.

This clonotype was detected ten times or more. The chain carries TRBV5-1 and TRBJ1-5, with a tentative D call TRBD1 (5 bases). This CDR3 comprises 15 residues. Trimming cost V 0 bases and J 0 bases, with 7 bases left between them. From germline, CDR1 is SGHRS and CDR2 YFSETQ. The CDR3 nucleotides read TGCGCCAGCAGCTTGGTAGGGGATAGCAATCAGCCCCAGCATTTT. The encoded protein is CASSLVGDSNQPQHF.

This clonotype occurred many times. V gene TRBV11-1 combines with J gene TRBJ2-1; TRBD1 matches at 10 bases. The junction had 6 bases not matched to a gene; V was cut back by 5 bases and J by 2 bases. The germline CDR1 and CDR2 sequences are SGHAT and FQDESV (reference sequence). This CDR3 comprises 16 residues. The CDR3 DNA reads as TGTGCCAGCAGCCCCGGGACAGGGGAAGCCTACAATGAGCAGTTCTTC. It translates to CASSPGTGEAYNEQFF.

The sample holds a few counts of this clonotype. The junction departs from the called germline gene at one end, perhaps through a read error. The gene calls are TRBV7-7 and TRBJ2-1; D perhaps matches TRBD1 (6 bases). The germline CDR1 and CDR2 sequences are SSHAT and FNYEAQ (reference sequence). The CDR3 consists of 15 residues. CDR3 sequence reads: CASSLGTYPYNEQFF. DNA for the CDR3: TGTGCTAGCAGCTTAGGGACATATCCCTACAATGAGCAGTTCTTC. The variable domain in full, with the rest retrieved from reference TRBV7-7 and TRBJ2-1, is GAGVSQSPRYKVTKRGQDVTLRCDPISSHATLYWYQQALGQGPEFLTYFNYEAQPDKSGLPSDRFSAERPEGSISTLTIQRTEQRDSAMYRCASSLGTYPYNEQFFGPGTRLTVL.

This clonotype was recorded many times. The V call is TRBV10-3, the J call TRBJ1-6; no reliable D call. The germline CDR1 and CDR2 sequences are ENHRY and SYGVKD. The CDR3 contains 14 residues. Trimming removed 6 bases at V and 5 bases at J, with 11 bases between. CDR3 protein: CAIRLDGNNSPLHF. CDR3 nucleotides: TGTGCCATCAGGCTAGACGGGAATAATTCACCCCTCCACTTT.

This clonotype turned up a few times. The chain employs TRBV3-1 and TRBJ1-6, with a tentative D call TRBD1 (5 bases). Looked up from germline, CDR1 is LGHDT and CDR2 is YNNKEL (reference sequence). V was pared by 2 bases and J by 8 bases, with 13 bases between. CDR3 size: 15 residues. CDR3 DNA: TGTGCCAGCAGCCAACCCGGACTGGGGGATTCACCCCTCCACTTT. This translates into CASSQPGLGDSPLHF.

This clonotype was seen only a few times. This sequence joins TRBV29-1 and TRBJ1-1; D perhaps matches TRBD1 (5 bases). The CDR3 contains 15 residues. With 7 bases removed from V and 1 base from J, the gap between germline ends came to 19 bases. CDR1 is SQVTM, CDR2 ANQGSEA, per germline. The CDR3 DNA reads as TGCAGCGGGATAAAAGACTCGACAGCGAACACTGAAGCTTTCTTT. This codes for CSGIKDSTANTEAFF. The entire variable domain, with the rest obtained from reference TRBV29-1 and TRBJ1-1, is as follows: SAVISQKPSRDICQRGTSLTIQCQVDSQVTMMFWYRQQPGQSLTLIATANQGSEATYESGFVIDKFPISRPNLTFSTLTVSNMSPEDSSIYLCSGIKDSTANTEAFFGQGTRLTVV.

This clonotype was recorded a few times. The chain carries TRBV6-6 and TRBJ1-3; no firm D call. The germline V and J ends were trimmed by 2 bases and 0 bases, with 8 bases remaining between them. The CDR3 runs to 15 residues. The V gene's germline CDR1 is MNHNY and CDR2 SVGAGI (reference sequence). The CDR3 region is CASSYERSSGNTIYF. DNA of the CDR3: TGTGCCAGCAGTTACGAGAGGAGCTCTGGAAACACCATATATTTT.

This clonotype was counted at least ten times. V and J are TRBV3-1 and TRBJ2-3; 7 positions agree with TRBD1. Germline CDR1 reads LGHDT; CDR2 reads YNNKEL (reference sequence). The CDR3 contains 15 residues. The V gene end was trimmed by 6 bases and the J gene end by 1 base; junction bases not matched to a gene: 7. In DNA, the CDR3 is TGTGCCAGCAGACACATAGGACAGGGCACAGATACGCAGTATTTT. Its translation: CASRHIGQGTDTQYF.

This clonotype was found many times. CDR3 coding DNA: TGTGCCAGCAGCTTGCCTTCTTTCTTGATCGGGACAGATACGCAGTATTTT. Its translation: CASSLPSFLIGTDTQYF. This rearrangement joins TRBV7-2 to TRBJ2-3; no definite D call. V was pared by 3 bases and J by 3 bases, with 19 bases between. This CDR3 comprises 17 residues. CDR1 and CDR2 from the germline V gene are SGHTA and FQGNSA. The variable domain in full, with the rest retrieved from reference TRBV7-2 and TRBJ2-3, is GAGVSQSPSNKVTEKGKDVELRCDPISGHTALYWYRQSLGQGLEFLIYFQGNSAPDKSGLPSDRFSAERTGGSVSTLTIQRTQQEDSAVYLCASSLPSFLIGTDTQYFGPGTRLTVL.

This clonotype was counted many times. The chain has TRBV5-1 and TRBJ1-1; 7 bases are shared with TRBD1. Germline V gene sequence: CDR1 SGHRS, CDR2 YFSETQ. The CDR3 is 14 residues long. The V and J ends lost 0 bases and 5 bases, in that order; junction bases with no gene match: 4. The CDR3: CASSLEGRGTEAFF. The CDR3 nucleotides are TGCGCCAGCAGCTTGGAGGGCAGGGGGACTGAAGCTTTCTTT.

At least ten counts were recorded for this clonotype. The chain employs TRBV7-6 and TRBJ2-3; D is unclear. The CDR3 spans 14 residues. Trimming removed 2 bases from V and 4 bases from J, with 10 bases in between. Per germline, CDR1 SGHVS and CDR2 FNYEAQ. CDR3 sequence reads: CASSLSWGADTQYF. The CDR3 bases are TGTGCCAGCAGCTTAAGCTGGGGTGCAGATACGCAGTATTTT.

Many counts were recorded for this clonotype. The chain joins TRBV5-1 to TRBJ1-6; possibly TRBD1 for D (6 bases). The CDR3 runs to 13 residues. Germline CDR1 reads SGHRS; CDR2 reads YFSETQ. The V end lost 9 bases, the J end lost 10 bases, and 17 bases lay between the germline ends. CDR3: CATSQGPTSPLHF. DNA of the CDR3: TGCGCCACTTCACAGGGCCCGACCTCACCCCTCCACTTT.

This clonotype was picked up a small number of times. The chain carries TRBV5-1 and TRBJ2-7; 7 bases agree with TRBD1. CDR3 length: 13 residues. Per the germline V gene, CDR1 is SGHRS and CDR2 is YFSETQ. With 2 bases clipped from V and 8 bases from J, the junction kept 7 bases outside the gene matches. Written as DNA, the CDR3 is TGCGCCAGCAGCTTCTACAGGGGCCAGCAGCAGTACTTC. It specifies CASSFYRGQQQYF.